What follows are 6 T cell receptor beta chains derived from one specimen sequenced in a study of blood T cell repertoires in COVID-19. Only in-frame clones appear in the TCRdb table, and some are missing; sequencing was by immunoSEQ multiplex PCR. The table records some 27,000 clones, 87% of them present only once. Input material: peripheral blood. The source of these receptors is a human donor in a cohort sampled during active COVID-19. The donor label of this sample is uncertain.

This rearrangement joins TRBV9 to TRBJ2-3; D is perhaps TRBD1 (6 bases). The CDR3 length is 14 residues. Germline V gene sequence: CDR1 SGDLS, CDR2 YYNGEE. Deletions cut 0 bases from V and 10 bases from J, with 15 bases between. CDR3: CASSVGGGWAAQYF. For the CDR3, the DNA is TGTGCCAGCAGCGTAGGTGGGGGCTGGGCCGCGCAGTATTTT.

V and J are TRBV3-1 (or the pseudogene TRBV3-2) and TRBJ2-7; 14 nucleotides agree with TRBD2. The CDR3 totals 15 residues. The V gene end was trimmed by 3 bases and the J gene end by 4 bases; junction bases not matched to a gene: 2. CDR1 is LGHDT and CDR2 is YNNKEL in the germline V gene (reference sequence). CDR3 bases: TGTGCCAGCAGCCATGGGACTAGCGGGGGATACGAGCAGTACTTC. This gives the protein CASSHGTSGGYEQYF.

This chain links TRBV6-5 with TRBJ1-3; perhaps TRBD1 as D (5 bases). Germline assignment: CDR1 MNHEY and CDR2 SVGAGI. CDR3 length equals 14 residues. V lost 5 bases to trimming and J lost 3 bases, with 11 bases between them. The CDR3 DNA reads as TGTGCCAGCAGTCCAGGGTTCCTTGGAAACACCATATATTTT. It specifies CASSPGFLGNTIYF.

The chain couples TRBV7-3 to TRBJ2-7; TRBD1 agrees at 8 bases. Germline CDR1 and CDR2: SGHTA and FQGTGA. V dropped 2 bases and J dropped 7; count of bases not matched to a gene: 7. The CDR3 loop spans 14 amino acids. CDR3 DNA: TGTGCCAGCAGCTTACGGCAGGGGGCTGTTGAGCAGTACTTC. It is translated as CASSLRQGAVEQYF. The whole variable domain, filled in from reference TRBV7-3 and TRBJ2-7, reads GAGVSQTPSNKVTEKGKYVELRCDPISGHTALYWYRQSLGQGPEFLIYFQGTGAADDSGLPNDRFFAVRPEGSVSTLKIQRTERGDSAVYLCASSLRQGAVEQYFGPGTRLTVT.

This chain connects TRBV5-4 to TRBJ2-7; the D gene is possibly TRBD1 (6 bases). CDR1 and CDR2 (germline): SGHNT, YYREEE (reference sequence). The V end was cut by 3 bases, the J end by 3 bases, with 16 bases between. CDR3 size: 15 residues. The CDR3 is CASSYTGSWFYEQYF. In DNA, the CDR3 is TGTGCCAGCAGCTATACAGGGTCCTGGTTCTACGAGCAGTACTTC. Filled out from reference TRBV5-4 and TRBJ2-7, the complete variable domain reads ETGVTQSPTHLIKTRGQQVTLRCSSQSGHNTVSWYQQALGQGPQFIFQYYREEENGRGNFPPRFSGLQFPNYSSELNVNALELDDSALYLCASSYTGSWFYEQYFGPGTRLTVT.

The chain couples TRBV12-5 to TRBJ2-7, with TRBD2 as a possible D gene (7 bases). The V end lost 5 bases, the J end lost 2 bases, and 16 bases lay between the germline ends. The CDR3 runs to 15 residues. CDR1 is LGHNT, CDR2 FRNRAP, per germline. The CDR3 loop is CASGRGTTIPYEQYF. For the CDR3, the DNA is TGTGCTAGTGGTAGGGGGACTACGATACCCTACGAGCAGTACTTC.